Below, 11 T cell receptor beta chains from the same sample are listed, as sequenced in a study of CD8+ T cells in alopecia areata. The treatment: oral pan-JAK inhibitor, 5-10 mg twice daily. Extracted from the samples, RNA was reverse transcribed into cDNA to serve as the sequencing template. TCRdb's copy holds only in-frame clones and misses some; the assay was immunoSEQ multiplex PCR. Here the sample spans 150,000 or so clones, 86% being singletons. This specimen consisted of CD8+ T cells sorted from blood, obtained at week 4, from a patient treated with tofacitinib. These receptors all stem from a human donor with alopecia areata.

This sequence joins TRBV29-1 and TRBJ2-5, with TRBD1 identical over 9 bases. CDR3 length equals 14 residues. The germline CDR1 and CDR2 sequences are SQVTM and ANQGSEA. The junction had 9 bases not matched to a gene; V was cut back by 6 bases and J by 4 bases. CDR3 loop: CSVVTGGRTETQYF. The CDR3 nucleotides are TGCAGCGTGGTTACAGGGGGCAGAACAGAGACCCAGTACTTC.

This chain connects TRBV27 to TRBJ1-5; D remains unclear. V dropped 2 bases and J dropped 9 bases, with 11 bases sitting between them. From germline, CDR1 is MNHEY and CDR2 SMNVEV (reference sequence). The CDR3 is 13 residues long. The CDR3 spells CASSLDGRLPQHF. For the CDR3, the DNA is TGTGCCAGCAGTTTAGACGGCAGGTTGCCCCAGCATTTT.

The chain combines TRBV19 with TRBJ2-3; the match to TRBD1 covers 9 bases. The CDR3 runs 14 residues. The trim removed 4 bases at V and 4 bases at J, leaving 3 bases unmatched. The germline V gene has CDR1 LNHDA and CDR2 SQIVND (reference sequence). The CDR3 DNA sequence: TGTGCCAGTAGTACGGGACAGGGAGCAGATACGCAGTATTTT. It yields the protein CASSTGQGADTQYF. Full variable domain (rest looked up from reference TRBV19 and TRBJ2-3): DGGITQSPKYLFRKEGQNVTLSCEQNLNHDAMYWYRQDPGQGLRLIYYSQIVNDFQKGDIAEGYSVSREKKESFPLTVTSAQKNPTAFYLCASSTGQGADTQYFGPGTRLTVL.

With regard to this clone: The sample holds other DNA sequences that translate to the same CDR3. The chain has TRBV29-1 and TRBJ2-7; no reliable D call. Looked up from germline, CDR1 is SQVTM and CDR2 is ANQGSEA. V was clipped by 0 bases and J by 4 bases, with 4 bases between them. The CDR3 sequence is 11 residues long. The CDR3: CSVEDYYEQYF. The CDR3 nucleotides read TGCAGCGTTGAAGATTATTACGAGCAGTACTTC.

The chain joins TRBV29-1 to TRBJ2-3; possible D gene TRBD2, 7 bases. Germline values: CDR1 SQVTM, CDR2 ANQGSEA. CDR3 size: 17 residues. V shed 8 bases and J shed 0 bases, with 24 bases lying between them. CDR3 residues: CSTEGGPWRVSTDTQYF. The CDR3 coding sequence is TGCAGCACTGAGGGGGGGCCGTGGCGGGTTAGCACAGATACGCAGTATTTT.

The V and J genes are TRBV5-6 and TRBJ2-7, with unresolved D. Per the germline V gene, CDR1 is SGHDT and CDR2 is YYEEEE. The CDR3 contains 14 residues. V was cut by 4 bases and J by 4 bases, with 15 bases left in between. Here the CDR3 DNA reads TGTGCCAGCAGCCAGAACGAAATAGTTTACGAGCAGTACTTC. It yields the protein CASSQNEIVYEQYF.

The chain is built from TRBV9 and TRBJ2-1; 8 nucleotides align to TRBD2. With 0 bases clipped from V and 7 bases from J, the junction kept 6 bases outside the gene matches. The germline CDR1 and CDR2 sequences are SGDLS and YYNGEE. This CDR3 is 15 amino acids long. The CDR3 protein is CASSVEWSGGNEQFF. The CDR3 coding sequence is TGTGCCAGCAGCGTAGAATGGTCGGGGGGGAATGAGCAGTTCTTC. The full variable domain, completed using reference TRBV9 and TRBJ2-1, is DSGVTQTPKHLITATGQRVTLRCSPRSGDLSVYWYQQSLDQGLQFLIQYYNGEERAKGNILERFSAQQFPDLHSELNLSSLELGDSALYFCASSVEWSGGNEQFFGPGTRLTVL.

The rearrangement uses TRBV29-1 and TRBJ2-2, with D hard to call. The V and J ends lost 6 bases and 1 base respectively, with 9 bases between them. CDR1 is SQVTM, CDR2 ANQGSEA, per germline. The CDR3 consists of 13 residues. The CDR3 sequence is CSVLPENTGELFF. In nucleotides, the CDR3 is TGCAGCGTCTTACCGGAGAACACCGGGGAGCTGTTTTTT.

The genes are TRBV29-1 and TRBJ2-7; 10 bases line up with TRBD1. Germline CDR1 reads SQVTM; CDR2 reads ANQGSEA. The CDR3 is 13 amino acids. Trimming cost V 4 bases and J 5 bases; bases outside gene matches: 5. The CDR3 loop is CSVGWDRGNEQYF. The CDR3 DNA is TGCAGCGTTGGGTGGGACAGGGGAAACGAGCAGTACTTC.

This chain connects TRBV2 to TRBJ2-3, with 9 bases identical to TRBD2. This CDR3 contains 17 residues. Germline loops: CDR1 SNHLY, CDR2 FYNNEI. Trimming removed 2 bases from V and 3 bases from J; junction bases left unmatched: 9. The chain's CDR3 is CASSELLAGEVTDTQYF. CDR3 coding DNA: TGTGCCAGCAGTGAACTCTTAGCGGGGGAAGTTACAGATACGCAGTATTTT. The complete variable domain, with remaining parts taken from reference TRBV2 and TRBJ2-3, reads EPEVTQTPSHQVTQMGQEVILRCVPISNHLYFYWYRQILGQKVEFLVSFYNNEISEKSEIFDDQFSVERPDGSNFTLKIRSTKLEDSAMYFCASSELLAGEVTDTQYFGPGTRLTVL.

This clone was detected only a few times. This sequence joins TRBV27 and TRBJ2-7; D gene unclear. The CDR3 covers 10 residues. V was trimmed by 2 bases and J by 9 bases, leaving 5 bases between them. Germline CDR1 MNHEY, CDR2 SMNVEV (reference sequence). The CDR3 DNA is TGTGCCAGCAGTTTAGACCCGCAGTACTTC. Protein sequence: CASSLDPQYF.